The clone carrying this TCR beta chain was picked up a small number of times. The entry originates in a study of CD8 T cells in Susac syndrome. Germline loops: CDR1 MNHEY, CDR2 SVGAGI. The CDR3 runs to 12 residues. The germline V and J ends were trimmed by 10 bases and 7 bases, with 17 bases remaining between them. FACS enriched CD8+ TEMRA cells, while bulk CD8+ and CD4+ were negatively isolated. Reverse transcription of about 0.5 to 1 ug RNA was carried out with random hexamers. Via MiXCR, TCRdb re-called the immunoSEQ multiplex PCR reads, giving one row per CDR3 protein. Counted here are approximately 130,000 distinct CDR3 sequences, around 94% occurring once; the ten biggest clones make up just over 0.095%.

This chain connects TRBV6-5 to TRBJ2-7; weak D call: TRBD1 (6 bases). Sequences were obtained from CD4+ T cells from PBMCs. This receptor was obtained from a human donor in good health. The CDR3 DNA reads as TGTGCCACATCACTGGGACAACAAGAGCAGTACTTC. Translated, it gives CATSLGQQEQYF.